This T cell receptor (beta chain) emerged from a study of blood T cells in healthy people across ages. A J-beta primer mix and a sample-barcoded 5' primer were used in a second PCR of about 7 to 11 cycles. TCRdb independently ran MiXCR on the 5' RACE reads; one entry per CDR3 protein. The sample has 700,000 or so distinct CDR3 sequences, approximately 21% seen once. The extraction recovered at least 5.5 micrograms of total RNA per sample. This clonotype was observed a few times. Germline CDR1 SGHRS, CDR2 YFSETQ. Deletions cut 3 bases from V and 0 bases from J, with 10 bases between. The CDR3 totals 15 residues.

This chain connects TRBV5-1 to TRBJ2-4, with D possibly being TRBD1 (6 bases). The sample was blood. This sequence was found in a man between 65 and 80 years old in good health. The CDR3 DNA sequence: TGCGCCAGCAGCTACGCAGGGGCAGCCAAAAACATTCAGTACTTC. It yields the protein CASSYAGAAKNIQYF.